Listed below are T cell receptor beta chains from one sample, sequenced in a study of blood T cell repertoires in COVID-19. TCRdb keeps only in-frame clones here, not all; method: immunoSEQ multiplex PCR. The table shows around 390,000 clones, with approximately 87% occurring only once. The sample was PBMCs or T cells enriched from blood (not recorded which). Receptor source: a woman in her forties or fifties who had recovered from COVID-19. Both conserved end residues are part of each CDR3. A D gene is named only where the DNA matches it firmly. The size field is filled for only some rows; it gives once, few, many or a size class.

CDR3aa: CASSPPKPGELFF
CDR3nt: TGTGCCAGCAGCCCCCCGAAGCCCGGGGAGCTGTTTTTT
v_gene: TRBV28
j_gene: TRBJ2-2
d_gene: -
abundance: -

CDR3aa: CSVSGLGTGPYEQYF
CDR3nt: TGCAGCGTTAGCGGTCTGGGGACAGGGCCGTACGAGCAGTACTTC
v_gene: TRBV29-1
j_gene: TRBJ2-7
d_gene: TRBD1
abundance: -

CDR3aa: CASSEGTGPLGPQHF
CDR3nt: TGTGCCAGCAGTGAAGGGACAGGCCCTCTAGGGCCCCAGCATTTT
v_gene: TRBV2
j_gene: TRBJ1-5
d_gene: TRBD1
abundance: -

CDR3aa: CASSIGTRAEAFF
CDR3nt: TGTGCCAGCAGTATTGGGACTCGGGCTGAAGCTTTCTTT
v_gene: TRBV2
j_gene: TRBJ1-1
d_gene: -
abundance: -

CDR3aa: CASSPTPEAGNSPLHF
CDR3nt: TGTGCCAGCTCACCTACTCCCGAAGCGGGGAATTCACCCCTCCACTTT
v_gene: TRBV18
j_gene: TRBJ1-6
d_gene: -
abundance: -

CDR3aa: CASSVVETVYGYTF
CDR3nt: TGTGCCAGCAGCGTAGTGGAGACAGTTTATGGCTACACCTTC
v_gene: TRBV9
j_gene: TRBJ1-2
d_gene: -
abundance: -

CDR3aa: CASSLSGGVETQYF
CDR3nt: TGTGCCAGCAGCTTATCCGGGGGAGTTGAGACCCAGTACTTC
v_gene: TRBV7-2
j_gene: TRBJ2-5
d_gene: -
abundance: -

CDR3aa: CAWSPGAPLSAFF
CDR3nt: TGTGCCTGGAGCCCGGGAGCTCCATTGTCGGCTTTCTTT
v_gene: TRBV30
j_gene: TRBJ1-1
d_gene: -
abundance: -

CDR3aa: CASSLTGTAEGGYTF
CDR3nt: TGCGCCAGCAGCCTCACCGGGACCGCGGAGGGTGGCTACACCTTC
v_gene: TRBV4-1
j_gene: TRBJ1-2
d_gene: -
abundance: -

CDR3aa: CASSVGTSGGQETQYF
CDR3nt: TGTGCCAGCAGCGTGGGGACTAGCGGGGGCCAAGAGACCCAGTACTTC
v_gene: TRBV9
j_gene: TRBJ2-5
d_gene: TRBD2
abundance: -

CDR3aa: CASTPSSDRPGKYGYTF
CDR3nt: TGTGCCAGCACCCCTTCTTCGGACAGGCCGGGGAAGTATGGCTACACCTTC
v_gene: TRBV7-9
j_gene: TRBJ1-2
d_gene: TRBD1
abundance: once

CDR3aa: CASKGGGGRQPQHF
CDR3nt: TGTGCCAGCAAGGGGGGCGGGGGGCGACAGCCCCAGCATTTT
v_gene: TRBV2
j_gene: TRBJ1-5
d_gene: -
abundance: -

CDR3aa: CASSLVSGGNTGELFF
CDR3nt: TGCGCCAGCAGCTTGGTTTCAGGGGGAAACACCGGGGAGCTGTTTTTT
v_gene: TRBV5-1
j_gene: TRBJ2-2
d_gene: TRBD1
abundance: few

CDR3aa: CASSQVGTDTEAFF
CDR3nt: TGCGCCAGCAGCCAAGTTGGTACGGACACTGAAGCTTTCTTT
v_gene: TRBV4-1
j_gene: TRBJ1-1
d_gene: -
abundance: -

CDR3aa: CASSQSSDQHF
CDR3nt: TGTGCCAGCAGTCAGAGTAGCGACCAGCATTTT
v_gene: TRBV28
j_gene: TRBJ1-5
d_gene: -
abundance: -

CDR3aa: CASRMTGTSYNEQFF
CDR3nt: TGCGCCAGCAGGATGACAGGAACCTCCTACAATGAGCAGTTCTTC
v_gene: TRBV5-1
j_gene: TRBJ2-1
d_gene: -
abundance: -

CDR3aa: CSASGAGNYGYTF
CDR3nt: TGCAGTGCTAGTGGGGCGGGGAACTATGGCTACACCTTC
v_gene: TRBV20-1
j_gene: TRBJ1-2
d_gene: -
abundance: -

CDR3aa: CASSRDRVMNTEAFF
CDR3nt: TGTGCCAGCAGTAGGGACAGAGTTATGAACACTGAAGCTTTCTTT
v_gene: TRBV6-2/TRBV6-3
j_gene: TRBJ1-1
d_gene: TRBD1
abundance: -

CDR3aa: CASSSRGSPNYGYTF
CDR3nt: TGTGCCAGCAGCTCCCGGGGATCCCCTAACTATGGCTACACCTTC
v_gene: TRBV27
j_gene: TRBJ1-2
d_gene: -
abundance: -

CDR3aa: CASSLPSDEQYF
CDR3nt: TGTGCCAGCAGTTTACCCTCGGACGAGCAGTACTTC
v_gene: TRBV27
j_gene: TRBJ2-7
d_gene: -
abundance: -

CDR3aa: CASSLDRIEAFF
CDR3nt: TGTGCCAGCAGCTTAGACAGGATTGAAGCTTTCTTT
v_gene: TRBV11-2
j_gene: TRBJ1-1
d_gene: -
abundance: -

CDR3aa: CASSLEGNANYGYTF
CDR3nt: TGCGCCAGCAGCTTGGAGGGGAACGCAAACTATGGCTACACCTTC
v_gene: TRBV5-1
j_gene: TRBJ1-2
d_gene: -
abundance: -

CDR3aa: CASSKMGQGTDTQYF
CDR3nt: TGTGCCAGCAGCAAAATGGGACAGGGTACAGATACGCAGTATTTT
v_gene: TRBV5-6
j_gene: TRBJ2-3
d_gene: TRBD1
abundance: -

CDR3aa: CASSQGGGTQYF
CDR3nt: TGTGCCAGCAGCCAAGGGGGCGGGACCCAGTACTTC
v_gene: TRBV3-1/TRBV3-2
j_gene: TRBJ2-5
d_gene: -
abundance: -

CDR3aa: CASSLFTVSTDTQYF
CDR3nt: TGTGCCAGCAGCTTATTTACGGTCAGCACAGATACGCAGTATTTT
v_gene: TRBV7-9
j_gene: TRBJ2-3
d_gene: -
abundance: once

CDR3aa: CASSEGWGTAKGYTF
CDR3nt: TGTGCCAGCAGTGAAGGTTGGGGGACAGCTAAAGGCTACACCTTC
v_gene: TRBV2
j_gene: TRBJ1-2
d_gene: TRBD1
abundance: -

CDR3aa: CASSDGTGDYGYTF
CDR3nt: TGTGCCAGCAGCGACGGGACAGGGGACTATGGCTACACCTTC
v_gene: TRBV4-2
j_gene: TRBJ1-2
d_gene: TRBD1
abundance: -

CDR3aa: CAWPRVDGYTF
CDR3nt: TGTGCCTGGCCCAGGGTTGATGGCTACACCTTC
v_gene: TRBV30
j_gene: TRBJ1-2
d_gene: -
abundance: -

CDR3aa: CSASSYLGPNNEQFF
CDR3nt: TGCAGTGCTAGTTCTTATTTGGGGCCCAACAATGAGCAGTTCTTC
v_gene: TRBV20-1
j_gene: TRBJ2-1
d_gene: -
abundance: -

CDR3aa: CASSPSTGPYGYTF
CDR3nt: TGTGCCAGCAGCCCTTCGACAGGGCCTTACGGCTACACCTTC
v_gene: TRBV2
j_gene: TRBJ1-2
d_gene: TRBD1
abundance: -

CDR3aa: CASSQESAASNYGYTF
CDR3nt: TGTGCCAGCAGCCAAGAGTCCGCGGCGAGCAACTATGGCTACACCTTC
v_gene: TRBV4-2
j_gene: TRBJ1-2
d_gene: -
abundance: few

CDR3aa: CASSATGVSNQPQHF
CDR3nt: TGTGCCAGCAGCGCTACAGGGGTTAGCAATCAGCCCCAGCATTTT
v_gene: TRBV7-2
j_gene: TRBJ1-5
d_gene: TRBD1
abundance: once

CDR3aa: CASSSPISGGETQYF
CDR3nt: TGTGCCAGCAGTTCTCCTATTAGCGGGGGTGAGACCCAGTACTTC
v_gene: TRBV27
j_gene: TRBJ2-5
d_gene: TRBD2
abundance: -

CDR3aa: CASSLSGEWDYGYTF
CDR3nt: TGTGCCAGCAGCTTGTCGGGGGAATGGGACTATGGCTACACCTTC
v_gene: TRBV5-5
j_gene: TRBJ1-2
d_gene: -
abundance: once

CDR3aa: CASSPRTGDPNYEQYF
CDR3nt: TGTGCCAGCTCACCCCGAACAGGGGACCCAAACTACGAGCAGTACTTC
v_gene: TRBV18
j_gene: TRBJ2-7
d_gene: TRBD1
abundance: -

CDR3aa: CASSLGAGGGYTF
CDR3nt: TGTGCCAGCAGTTTAGGGGCCGGCGGTGGCTACACCTTC
v_gene: TRBV27
j_gene: TRBJ1-2
d_gene: -
abundance: -

CDR3aa: CASSRDRNNEQFF
CDR3nt: TGTGCCAGCAGCCGGGACAGAAACAATGAGCAGTTCTTC
v_gene: TRBV2
j_gene: TRBJ2-1
d_gene: TRBD1
abundance: -

CDR3aa: CAWSDNRKILPQHF
CDR3nt: TGTGCCTGGAGTGACAACCGTAAAATCTTGCCCCAGCATTTT
v_gene: TRBV30
j_gene: TRBJ1-5
d_gene: -
abundance: -

CDR3aa: CASTERDRFNQPQHF
CDR3nt: TGTGCCAGCACCGAGCGGGACAGGTTCAATCAGCCCCAGCATTTT
v_gene: TRBV2
j_gene: TRBJ1-5
d_gene: TRBD1
abundance: -

CDR3aa: CASSYRGAETQYF
CDR3nt: TGTGCCAGCAGCTACCGCGGGGCAGAGACCCAGTACTTC
v_gene: TRBV11-2
j_gene: TRBJ2-5
d_gene: -
abundance: -

CDR3aa: CAWSVRGDEQFF
CDR3nt: TGTGCCTGGAGTGTACGAGGAGATGAGCAGTTCTTC
v_gene: TRBV30
j_gene: TRBJ2-1
d_gene: -
abundance: once

CDR3aa: CASSSFYEQYF
CDR3nt: TGTGCCAGCAGTTCTTTCTACGAGCAGTACTTC
v_gene: TRBV28
j_gene: TRBJ2-7
d_gene: -
abundance: -

CDR3aa: CAWSGQALYGYTF
CDR3nt: TGTGCCTGGAGTGGACAGGCCCTATATGGCTACACCTTC
v_gene: TRBV30
j_gene: TRBJ1-2
d_gene: -
abundance: -

CDR3aa: CASSLGLEADTQYF
CDR3nt: TGCGCCAGCAGCCTCGGACTAGAGGCAGATACGCAGTATTTT
v_gene: TRBV5-1
j_gene: TRBJ2-3
d_gene: TRBD2
abundance: -

CDR3aa: CASSLWGQGSEQFF
CDR3nt: TGTGCTAGCAGCTTATGGGGACAGGGGAGTGAGCAGTTCTTC
v_gene: TRBV7-7
j_gene: TRBJ2-1
d_gene: TRBD1
abundance: -

CDR3aa: CASSPGSYGYTF
CDR3nt: TGTGCCAGCAGCCCGGGATCCTATGGCTACACCTTC
v_gene: TRBV12-3/TRBV12-4
j_gene: TRBJ1-2
d_gene: -
abundance: -

CDR3aa: CASAIRQTYEQYF
CDR3nt: TGTGCCAGCGCGATCAGGCAGACCTACGAGCAGTACTTC
v_gene: TRBV6-5
j_gene: TRBJ2-7
d_gene: -
abundance: few

CDR3aa: CASSPPSPGKAEAFF
CDR3nt: TGTGCCAGCTCACCACCGAGCCCGGGGAAAGCTGAAGCTTTCTTT
v_gene: TRBV18
j_gene: TRBJ1-1
d_gene: -
abundance: few

CDR3aa: CASSPTGTGIETQYF
CDR3nt: TGTGCCAGCAGCCCCACCGGGACAGGTATAGAGACCCAGTACTTC
v_gene: TRBV5-4
j_gene: TRBJ2-5
d_gene: TRBD1
abundance: -

CDR3aa: CASSPNSETQYF
CDR3nt: TGTGCCAGCAGCCCTAATTCGGAGACCCAGTACTTC
v_gene: TRBV11-2
j_gene: TRBJ2-5
d_gene: -
abundance: -

CDR3aa: CASSLRAGGDTQYF
CDR3nt: TGTGCCAGCAGCTTAAGGGCGGGGGGGGATACGCAGTATTTT
v_gene: TRBV7-6
j_gene: TRBJ2-3
d_gene: TRBD2
abundance: -

CDR3aa: CASSVTAANSPLHF
CDR3nt: TGTGCCAGCAGTGTGACAGCCGCTAATTCACCCCTCCACTTT
v_gene: TRBV27
j_gene: TRBJ1-6
d_gene: -
abundance: -

CDR3aa: CSVEDRSVSVIQETQYF
CDR3nt: TGCAGCGTTGAAGATCGTTCTGTCTCAGTCATCCAAGAGACCCAGTACTTC
v_gene: TRBV29-1
j_gene: TRBJ2-5
d_gene: -
abundance: -

CDR3aa: CASRIAGGLLDTQYF
CDR3nt: TGTGCCAGCAGAATAGCGGGGGGGCTTTTAGATACGCAGTATTTT
v_gene: TRBV28
j_gene: TRBJ2-3
d_gene: TRBD2
abundance: -

CDR3aa: CASKWDRTNEKLFF
CDR3nt: TGTGCCAGCAAGTGGGACAGAACTAATGAAAAACTGTTTTTT
v_gene: TRBV6-5
j_gene: TRBJ1-4
d_gene: TRBD1
abundance: -

CDR3aa: CASSQDVGGTYTGELFF
CDR3nt: TGCGCCAGCAGCCAAGATGTTGGGGGGACCTACACCGGGGAGCTGTTTTTT
v_gene: TRBV4-3
j_gene: TRBJ2-2
d_gene: -
abundance: -

CDR3aa: CASRGPTGSGDGKDTQYF
CDR3nt: TGTGCCAGCAGGGGACCCACAGGGAGCGGGGACGGGAAAGATACGCAGTATTTT
v_gene: TRBV9
j_gene: TRBJ2-3
d_gene: -
abundance: -

CDR3aa: CASSFGTGVPYNYGYTF
CDR3nt: TGTGCCAGCAGCTTCGGGACAGGGGTCCCCTACAACTATGGCTACACCTTC
v_gene: TRBV5-6
j_gene: TRBJ1-2
d_gene: TRBD1
abundance: -

CDR3aa: CASSLRTGVGDTEAFF
CDR3nt: TGTGCCAGCAGTTTACGGACAGGGGTTGGGGACACTGAAGCTTTCTTT
v_gene: TRBV2
j_gene: TRBJ1-1
d_gene: TRBD1
abundance: -